Listed here are 10 T cell receptor beta chains from one sample, sequenced in a study of blood T cell repertoires in COVID-19. Clones were sequenced by immunoSEQ multiplex PCR, and TCRdb holds only the in-frame ones, with some missing. Here the sample spans 300,000 or so clones, 87% being singletons. Input material: PBMCs or T cells enriched from blood (not recorded which). These receptors were obtained from a woman aged 30 to 39 who had recovered from COVID-19.

V usage is TRBV7-2 and J usage is TRBJ1-1, with D possibly TRBD1 on 5 matching bases. V was trimmed by 5 bases and J by 0 bases, leaving 16 bases between them. Germline V CDR1 and CDR2: SGHTA, FQGNSA. The CDR3 extends over 16 amino acids. The CDR3 loop is CASSPLAGQLNTEAFF. In nucleotides, the CDR3 is TGTGCCAGCAGCCCACTGGCGGGGCAACTGAACACTGAAGCTTTCTTT. Filled out from reference TRBV7-2 and TRBJ1-1, the complete variable domain reads GAGVSQSPSNKVTEKGKDVELRCDPISGHTALYWYRQSLGQGLEFLIYFQGNSAPDKSGLPSDRFSAERTGGSVSTLTIQRTQQEDSAVYLCASSPLAGQLNTEAFFGQGTRLTVV.

The chain has TRBV4-1 and TRBJ1-5; D possibly corresponds to TRBD1 (6 bases). Looked up from germline, CDR1 is MGHRA and CDR2 is YSYEKL. CDR3 length: 17 residues. Trimming pared 0 bases from V and 2 bases from J, leaving 14 bases between. CDR3 residues: CASSQEGTSWGNQPQHF. The CDR3 region has the DNA TGCGCCAGCAGCCAAGAGGGGACAAGTTGGGGCAATCAGCCCCAGCATTTT.

With respect to this clone: Being one base from a much bigger clone, this may be a read error. This chain links TRBV2 with TRBJ2-2; 8 bases match TRBD1. The trim removed 4 bases at V and 4 bases at J, leaving 2 bases unmatched. There are 14 residues in the CDR3. Germline values: CDR1 SNHLY, CDR2 FYNNEI. The CDR3 protein is CASSGTGSTGELFF. The CDR3 DNA reads as TGTGCCAGCAGTGGGACAGGGAGCACCGGGGAGCTGTTTTTT.

CDR3 bases: TGTGCCTGGAGTGTAGTGACGGGGAGTTTGGGGACCCAGTACTTC. It codes for CAWSVVTGSLGTQYF. The chain has TRBV30 and TRBJ2-5, with D tentatively TRBD2 (5 bases). CDR1 GTSNPN and CDR2 SVGIG come from the germline V gene (reference sequence). There are 15 residues in the CDR3. The ends were cut back, 0 bases at V and 7 bases at J, with 18 bases in the middle.

The chain is built from TRBV5-5 and TRBJ1-2; TRBD1 matches at 8 bases. The junction had 4 bases not matched to a gene; V was cut back by 1 base and J by 8 bases. The CDR3 is made up of 13 amino acids. Per germline, CDR1 SGHKS and CDR2 YYEKEE (reference sequence). The CDR3 coding sequence is TGTGCCAGCAGCTTGCAGGGGGCGGTAGGCTACACCTTC. Protein product: CASSLQGAVGYTF.

The chain joins TRBV9 to TRBJ1-5; 7 bases match TRBD1. The germline CDR1 and CDR2 sequences are SGDLS and YYNGEE. This CDR3 has 15 residues. V lost 0 bases, J lost 5 bases, and 5 bases stayed unmatched. CDR3 bases: TGTGCCAGCAGCGTAGAGGCAGGGGGTCATCAGCCCCAGCATTTT. This codes for CASSVEAGGHQPQHF.

V gene TRBV19 combines with J gene TRBJ1-1; TRBD1 is a possible D gene (5 bases). V was clipped by 9 bases and J by 5 bases, with 10 bases between them. CDR1 is LNHDA, CDR2 SQIVND, per germline (reference sequence). The CDR3 sequence is 11 residues long. CDR3 nucleotide sequence: TGTGCCAGCCATGGGACTACTGAAGCTTTCTTT. Protein product: CASHGTTEAFF.

The chain carries TRBV19 and TRBJ2-5, with TRBD1 matching over 12 bases. Germline V gives CDR1 LNHDA, CDR2 SQIVND (reference sequence). CDR3 length: 14 amino acids. The V and J ends lost 3 bases and 4 bases, in that order; junction bases with no gene match: 0. CDR3 nucleotides: TGTGCCAGTAGTATGGGACAGGGGGCAGAGACCCAGTACTTC. This translates into CASSMGQGAETQYF.

This clone appeared once. The chain combines TRBV2 with TRBJ2-2, with 8 bases aligning to TRBD2. The CDR3 runs to 15 residues. V was pared by 6 bases and J by 4 bases, with 7 bases of the junction left unmatched. CDR1 SNHLY and CDR2 FYNNEI come from the germline V gene. CDR3 amino acids: CASRVSGETTGELFF. The CDR3 region has the DNA TGTGCCAGCAGGGTTAGCGGGGAGACCACCGGGGAGCTGTTTTTT.

The chain has TRBV3-1 (or the pseudogene TRBV3-2) and TRBJ2-7, with a weak D call TRBD2 (6 bases). V was pared by 4 bases and J by 6 bases, with 13 bases between. The CDR3 consists of 13 residues. Germline assignment: CDR1 LGHDT and CDR2 YNNKEL (reference sequence). The CDR3 DNA follows: TGTGCCAGCAGCCTTCTACGGGGGTCCGAGCAGTACTTC. Translation gives CASSLLRGSEQYF.